A single sample is the source of the 15 T cell receptor beta chains below, sequenced in a study of blood T cell repertoires in COVID-19. Sequencing was performed with immunoSEQ multiplex PCR; in TCRdb, only in-frame clones are kept and a portion is missing. Here the sample spans a few hundred thousand clones, around 90% being singletons. Sequences were obtained from peripheral blood. These receptors came from a woman between 25 and 40 years old with COVID-19, enrolled during active disease.

The chain uses TRBV5-5 and TRBJ2-3; 8 nucleotides agree with TRBD1. The CDR3 consists of 16 residues. V was pared by 0 bases and J by 2 bases, with 5 bases of the junction left unmatched. Germline loops: CDR1 SGHKS, CDR2 YYEKEE (reference sequence). The CDR3 nucleotides read TGTGCCAGCAGCTTGGGCCGGACAGGGCTCACAGATACGCAGTATTTT. Its translation: CASSLGRTGLTDTQYF.

The rearrangement uses TRBV5-5 and TRBJ1-4, with D tentatively TRBD1 (5 bases). CDR1 SGHKS and CDR2 YYEKEE come from the germline V gene (reference sequence). Trimming left V 2 bases short and J 6 bases short, with 14 bases between. This CDR3 has 15 residues. CDR3 in amino acids: CASSLGQGLDEKLFF. In DNA form, the CDR3 reads TGTGCCAGCAGCTTAGGTCAGGGCTTGGATGAAAAACTGTTTTTT.

Here the CDR3 reads CASSDSGQGIYGYTF. The CDR3 region has the DNA TGTGCCAGCAGTGACTCGGGACAGGGGATCTATGGCTACACCTTC. This chain connects TRBV6-4 to TRBJ1-2; 10 bases match TRBD1. The CDR3 runs 15 residues. The trim removed 0 bases at V and 4 bases at J, leaving 2 bases unmatched. The germline CDR1 and CDR2 sequences are MRHNA and SNTAGT.

The CDR3: CASSSDSNYGYTF. CDR3 sequence (DNA): TGTGCCAGCAGCTCGGACAGTAACTATGGCTACACCTTC. This rearrangement joins TRBV7-9 to TRBJ1-2; TRBD1 might be the D (6 bases). V shed 4 bases and J shed 1 base, with 7 bases lying between them. From germline, CDR1 is SEHNR and CDR2 FQNEAQ (reference sequence). The length of the CDR3 is 13 residues. Using reference TRBV7-9 and TRBJ1-2 for the parts outside the CDR3, the full variable domain is DTGVSQNPRHKITKRGQNVTFRCDPISEHNRLYWYRQTLGQGPEFLTYFQNEAQLEKSRLLSDRFSAERPKGSFSTLEIQRTEQGDSAMYLCASSSDSNYGYTFGSGTRLTVV.

V usage is TRBV7-8 and J usage is TRBJ2-7, with 7 bases fitting TRBD1. CDR1 and CDR2 (germline): SGHVS, FQNEAQ. The CDR3 sequence is 15 residues long. V lost 1 base, J lost 0 bases, and 3 bases stayed unmatched. The CDR3 sequence: CASSLGTGSSYEQYV. In nucleotides, the CDR3 is TGTGCCAGCAGCTTAGGGACAGGTAGCTCCTACGAGCAGTACGTC.

The CDR3 sequence is CASSLYNQGQGPNEQFF. As DNA, the CDR3 is TGTGCCAGCAGTTTATACAACCAGGGACAGGGCCCCAATGAGCAGTTCTTC. This rearrangement joins TRBV28 to TRBJ2-1; 9 bases align to TRBD1. The CDR3 has 17 amino acids. Germline loops: CDR1 MDHEN, CDR2 SYDVKM. The ends lost 1 base at V and 6 bases at J; junction bases unmatched: 10.

This chain links TRBV5-4 with TRBJ1-4; D is perhaps TRBD1 (6 bases). CDR3 length: 14 amino acids. The ends were cut back, 3 bases at V and 7 bases at J, with 13 bases in the middle. The V gene's germline CDR1 is SGHNT and CDR2 YYREEE (reference sequence). CDR3: CASSSTGFSEKLFF. The CDR3 DNA is TGTGCCAGCAGCTCTACAGGGTTTTCTGAAAAACTGTTTTTT.

This chain joins TRBV7-8 and TRBJ2-7; a possible D gene is TRBD2 (5 bases). The CDR3 has 15 amino acids. Trimming shortened V by 5 bases and J by 0 bases, and 14 bases separated the two germline ends. In germline, CDR1 is SGHVS, CDR2 FQNEAQ. CDR3 sequence: CASSPPLANSYEQYV. For the CDR3, the DNA is TGTGCCAGCAGCCCACCCCTAGCTAACTCCTACGAGCAGTACGTC.

Written as DNA, the CDR3 is TGTGCCAGCACCCCGGTTCAGGGTCTCTCTGGAAACACCATATATTTT. Its translation is CASTPVQGLSGNTIYF. The chain joins TRBV6-6 to TRBJ1-3, with D maybe TRBD1 (5 bases). CDR3 length: 16 amino acids. V lost 7 bases and J lost 0, with 16 bases in between. CDR1 and CDR2 (germline): MNHNY, SVGAGI (reference sequence).

The chain employs TRBV4-1 and TRBJ1-4; tentatively, D is TRBD1 (6 bases). V was shortened by 4 bases and J by 8 bases, with 20 bases between the two germline ends. There are 16 residues in the CDR3. The germline CDR1 and CDR2 sequences are MGHRA and YSYEKL. The DNA for the CDR3 is TGCGCCAGCAGCCCGCCCTTGCAGGGGCGACGGGAAAAACTGTTTTTT. This encodes CASSPPLQGRREKLFF.

Details on this clone: Other DNA sequences in this specimen translate into the identical CDR3. This chain uses TRBV29-1 with TRBJ2-1, with D perhaps matching TRBD1 (6 bases). Trimming left V 4 bases short and J 7 bases short, with 17 bases between. The CDR3 spans 14 residues. The germline gives CDR1 SQVTM, CDR2 ANQGSEA. Written as DNA, the CDR3 is TGCAGCGTTGGGCGGCGACAGGCAACGAATGAGCAGTTCTTC. Residues: CSVGRRQATNEQFF.

Of note for this clone: The sample has other DNA sequences that encode this CDR3 too. The J gene is TRBJ1-1, the V gene TRBV5-1; 11 nucleotides line up with TRBD1. Germline lookup yields CDR1 SGHRS and CDR2 YFSETQ. The CDR3 runs to 13 residues. Trimming removed 4 bases from V and 6 bases from J; junction bases left unmatched: 2. In DNA, the CDR3 is TGCGCCAGCAGCCCGGGACAGGGGGCTGAAGCTTTCTTT. Its translation is CASSPGQGAEAFF.

The gene calls are TRBV4-3 and TRBJ1-2; a possible D gene is TRBD1 (6 bases). Germline V gene data show CDR1 as LGHNA and CDR2 as YSLEER. V lost 1 base to trimming and J lost 5 bases, with 14 bases between them. This CDR3 contains 15 residues. The CDR3 spells CASSQGTGYGYGYTF. The CDR3 DNA reads TGCGCCAGCAGCCAAGGAACAGGGTATGGGTATGGCTACACCTTC.

The chain is built from TRBV11-2 and TRBJ2-1; 7 bases line up with TRBD2. Germline trimming cut 4 bases from V and 7 bases from J; bases unmatched to any gene: 10. Germline assignment: CDR1 SGHAT and CDR2 FQNNGV. This CDR3 comprises 15 residues. The CDR3 region is CASSWRGVGGNEQFF. The CDR3 nucleotides are TGTGCCAGCAGCTGGCGGGGTGTCGGGGGGAATGAGCAGTTCTTC. Together with reference TRBV11-2 and TRBJ2-1, the CDR3 gives the full variable domain: EAGVAQSPRYKIIEKRQSVAFWCNPISGHATLYWYQQILGQGPKLLIQFQNNGVVDDSQLPKDRFSAERLKGVDSTLKIQPAKLEDSAVYLCASSWRGVGGNEQFFGPGTRLTVL.

The rearrangement uses TRBV9 and TRBJ2-3; perhaps TRBD2 as D (5 bases). The CDR3 runs to 16 residues. The germline V gene has CDR1 SGDLS and CDR2 YYNGEE. Between the trimmed V and J ends, which lost 0 bases and 2 bases, there was a span of 13 bases. As DNA, the CDR3 is TGTGCCAGCAGCGTAGGTGTCGGGGTCAACACAGATACGCAGTATTTT. It is translated as CASSVGVGVNTDTQYF.